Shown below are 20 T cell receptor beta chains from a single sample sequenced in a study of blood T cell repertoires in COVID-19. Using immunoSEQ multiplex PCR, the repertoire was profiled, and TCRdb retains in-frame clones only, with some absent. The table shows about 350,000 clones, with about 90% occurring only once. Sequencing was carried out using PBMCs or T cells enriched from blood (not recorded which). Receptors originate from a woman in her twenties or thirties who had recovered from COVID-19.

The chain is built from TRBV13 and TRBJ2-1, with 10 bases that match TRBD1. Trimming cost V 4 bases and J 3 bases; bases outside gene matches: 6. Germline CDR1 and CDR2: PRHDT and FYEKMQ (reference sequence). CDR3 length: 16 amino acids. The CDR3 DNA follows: TGTGCCAGCAGCTCGGCCGGGACAGGGGACTACAATGAGCAGTTCTTC. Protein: CASSSAGTGDYNEQFF.

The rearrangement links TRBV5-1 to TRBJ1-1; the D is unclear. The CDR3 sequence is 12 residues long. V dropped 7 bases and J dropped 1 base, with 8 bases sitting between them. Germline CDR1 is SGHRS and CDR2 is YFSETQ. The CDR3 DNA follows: TGCGCCAGCGGCACCCAGAACACTGAAGCTTTCTTT. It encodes CASGTQNTEAFF.

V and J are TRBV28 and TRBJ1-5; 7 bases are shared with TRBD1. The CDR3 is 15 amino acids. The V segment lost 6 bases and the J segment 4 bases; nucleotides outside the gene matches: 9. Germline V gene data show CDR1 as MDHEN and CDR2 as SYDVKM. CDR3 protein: CASSTDREQNQPQHF. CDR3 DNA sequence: TGTGCCAGCAGCACTGACAGGGAACAAAATCAGCCCCAGCATTTT.

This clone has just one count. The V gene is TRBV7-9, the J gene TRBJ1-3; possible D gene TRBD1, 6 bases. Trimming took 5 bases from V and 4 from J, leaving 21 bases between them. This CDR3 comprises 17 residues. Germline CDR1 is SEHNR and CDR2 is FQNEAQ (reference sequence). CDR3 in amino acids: CASSGGAQAIRGNTIYF. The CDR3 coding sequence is TGTGCCAGCAGCGGGGGGGCCCAAGCTATCAGAGGAAACACCATATATTTT.

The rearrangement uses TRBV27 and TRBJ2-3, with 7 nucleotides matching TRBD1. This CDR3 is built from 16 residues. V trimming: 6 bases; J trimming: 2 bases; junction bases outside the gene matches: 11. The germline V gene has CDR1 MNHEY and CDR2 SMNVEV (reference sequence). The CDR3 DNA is TGTGCCAGCAGCGCTGCAGGACAGGAAAACACAGATACGCAGTATTTT. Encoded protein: CASSAAGQENTDTQYF.

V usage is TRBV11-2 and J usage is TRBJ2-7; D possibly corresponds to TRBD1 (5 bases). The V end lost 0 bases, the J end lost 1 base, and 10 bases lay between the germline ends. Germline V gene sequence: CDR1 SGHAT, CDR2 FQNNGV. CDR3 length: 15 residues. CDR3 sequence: CASSLEAGQSYEQYF. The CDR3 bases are TGTGCCAGCAGCTTAGAGGCAGGGCAATCCTACGAGCAGTACTTC.

The CDR3: CASSGLGTSGLNEQFF. The CDR3 DNA follows: TGTGCCAGCAGCGGCCTGGGGACTAGCGGGCTCAATGAGCAGTTCTTC. The chain is built from TRBV9 and TRBJ2-1; TRBD2 matches 12 bases. The CDR3 sequence is 16 residues long. Germline CDR1 SGDLS, CDR2 YYNGEE. The J segment lost 6 bases and the V segment lost 3 bases, leaving 7 bases of the junction unmatched.

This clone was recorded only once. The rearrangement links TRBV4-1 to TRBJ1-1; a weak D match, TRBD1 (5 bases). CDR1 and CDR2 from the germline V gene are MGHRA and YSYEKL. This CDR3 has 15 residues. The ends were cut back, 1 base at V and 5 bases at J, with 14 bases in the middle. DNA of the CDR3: TGCGCCAGCAGCCAAGCCCCTCAGGGAGGGACTGAAGCTTTCTTT. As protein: CASSQAPQGGTEAFF.

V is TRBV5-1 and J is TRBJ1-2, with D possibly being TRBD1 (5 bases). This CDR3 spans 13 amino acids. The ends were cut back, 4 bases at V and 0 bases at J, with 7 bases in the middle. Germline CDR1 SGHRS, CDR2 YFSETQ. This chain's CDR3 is CASSDSSNYGYTF. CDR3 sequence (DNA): TGCGCCAGCAGCGACAGCTCTAACTATGGCTACACCTTC.

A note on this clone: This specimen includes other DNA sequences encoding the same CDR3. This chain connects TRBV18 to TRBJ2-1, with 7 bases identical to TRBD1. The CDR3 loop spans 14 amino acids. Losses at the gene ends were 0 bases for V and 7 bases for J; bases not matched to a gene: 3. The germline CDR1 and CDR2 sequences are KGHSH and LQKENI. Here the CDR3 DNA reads TGTGCCAGCTCACCACCCGGCAGGGGGAATGAGCAGTTCTTC. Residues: CASSPPGRGNEQFF.

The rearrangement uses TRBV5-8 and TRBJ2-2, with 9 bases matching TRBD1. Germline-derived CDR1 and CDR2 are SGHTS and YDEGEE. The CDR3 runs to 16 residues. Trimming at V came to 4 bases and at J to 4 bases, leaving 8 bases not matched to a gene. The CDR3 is CASSLAGQGITGELFF. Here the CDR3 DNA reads TGTGCCAGCAGCCTGGCGGGACAGGGAATCACCGGGGAGCTGTTTTTT.

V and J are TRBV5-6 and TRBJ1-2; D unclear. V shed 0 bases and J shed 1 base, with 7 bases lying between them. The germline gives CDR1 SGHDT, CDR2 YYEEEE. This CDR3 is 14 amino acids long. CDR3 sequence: CASSLAEGNYGYTF. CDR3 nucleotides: TGTGCCAGCAGCTTGGCGGAGGGTAACTATGGCTACACCTTC.

The CDR3 protein is CASSQGQGREKLFF. As DNA, the CDR3 is TGTGCCAGCAGCCAGGGACAGGGAAGAGAAAAACTGTTTTTT. The V call is TRBV3-1 (or the pseudogene TRBV3-2), the J call TRBJ1-4; 9 positions agree with TRBD1. Germline loops: CDR1 LGHDT, CDR2 YNNKEL (reference sequence). With V trimmed by 3 bases and J by 8 bases, 4 bases remained unmatched. The CDR3 consists of 14 residues.

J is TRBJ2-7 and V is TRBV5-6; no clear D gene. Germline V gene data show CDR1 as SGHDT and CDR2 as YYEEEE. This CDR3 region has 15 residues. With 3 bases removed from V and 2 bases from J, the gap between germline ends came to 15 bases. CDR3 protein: CASSSWVERTYEQYF. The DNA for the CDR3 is TGTGCCAGCAGCTCCTGGGTGGAGAGAACCTACGAGCAGTACTTC.

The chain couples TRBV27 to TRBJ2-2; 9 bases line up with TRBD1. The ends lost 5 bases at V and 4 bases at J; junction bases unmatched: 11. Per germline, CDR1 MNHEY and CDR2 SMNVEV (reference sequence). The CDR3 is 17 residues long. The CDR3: CASSPLYPGQGTGELFF. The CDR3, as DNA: TGTGCCAGCAGTCCACTATACCCGGGACAGGGCACCGGGGAGCTGTTTTTT.

The CDR3 DNA sequence: TGTGCCAGCAGTGAAGGCCCGGGCGGGGGCGGTTTTGGCTACACCTTC. Protein product: CASSEGPGGGGFGYTF. V usage is TRBV6-1 and J usage is TRBJ1-2, with D possibly being TRBD1 (6 bases). V lost 1 base to trimming and J lost 7 bases, with 19 bases between them. The CDR3 has 16 residues. From germline, CDR1 is MNHNS and CDR2 SASEGT.

DNA of the CDR3: TGCGCCAGCAGCTTGGAAACTAGCGGTAAAGAGCAGTTCTTC. It codes for CASSLETSGKEQFF. The rearrangement joins TRBV5-1 to TRBJ2-1; 8 nucleotides line up with TRBD2. Trimming at V came to 0 bases and at J to 10 bases, leaving 6 bases not matched to a gene. Per germline, CDR1 SGHRS and CDR2 YFSETQ. The CDR3 is 14 amino acids.

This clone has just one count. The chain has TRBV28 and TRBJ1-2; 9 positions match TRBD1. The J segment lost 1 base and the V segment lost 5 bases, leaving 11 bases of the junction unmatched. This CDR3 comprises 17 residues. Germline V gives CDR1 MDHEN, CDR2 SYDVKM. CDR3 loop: CASSLGQGWSFNYGYTF. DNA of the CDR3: TGTGCCAGCAGTCTTGGACAGGGGTGGTCGTTTAACTATGGCTACACCTTC.

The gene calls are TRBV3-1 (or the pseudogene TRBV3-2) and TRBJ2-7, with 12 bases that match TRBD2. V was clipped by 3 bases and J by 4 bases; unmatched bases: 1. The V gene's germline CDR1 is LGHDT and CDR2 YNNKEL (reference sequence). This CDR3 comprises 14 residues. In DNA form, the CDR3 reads TGTGCCAGCAGCCAGCTAGCGGGAGGGTACGAGCAGTACTTC. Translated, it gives CASSQLAGGYEQYF.

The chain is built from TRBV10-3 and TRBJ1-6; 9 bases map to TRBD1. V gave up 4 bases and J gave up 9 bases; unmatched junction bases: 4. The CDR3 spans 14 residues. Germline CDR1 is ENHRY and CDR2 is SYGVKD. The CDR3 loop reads CAISGWDRASPLHF. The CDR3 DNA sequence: TGTGCCATCAGTGGATGGGACAGGGCTTCACCCCTCCACTTT.